The 20 T cell receptor beta chains reported below all come from one sample, sequenced in a study of vaccination and CD4 T cells after COVID-19 (dated by TCRdb to 2022 to 2024). What these receptors recognize is not known. The method was PCR. The run used an Illumina iSeq 100. At the Johns Hopkins FTIC core, DNA from the cultured CD4+ T cells underwent TCR sequencing with the Oncomine TCR Beta short-read assay. TCRdb redid the processing of the public reads, applying fastp at Q25 and MiXCR, and retained in-frame beta chains. One record per CDR3 amino acid sequence lists the most common genes and DNA. The sample profile shows around 14,000 distinct CDR3 sequences; about 35% of them were found once. The ten biggest clones cover over 30% of the sample. The intended sense of this specimen's treatment or condition label: approximately 9-day PBMC culture with coronavirus spike peptide pools or control peptides (ViraFEST assay).

Sequenced material: cultured CD4+ T cells from blood. All receptors derive from a human donor with COVID-19.

Only a few counts were recorded for this clonotype. V is TRBV30 and J is TRBJ1-2, with D maybe TRBD1 (5 bases). Germline V gene lookup returns CDR1 GTSNPN and CDR2 SVGIG (reference sequence). V lost 1 base to trimming and J lost 8 bases, with 14 bases between them. The CDR3 covers 13 residues. Here the CDR3 reads CAWSGGWEQGYTF. The CDR3 DNA sequence: TGTGCCTGGAGTGGGGGGTGGGAGCAAGGCTACACCTTC.

The V call is TRBV4-1, the J call TRBJ2-5; the match to TRBD2 covers 15 bases. This CDR3 spans 17 amino acids. With 1 base clipped from V and 5 bases from J, the junction kept 5 bases outside the gene matches. CDR1 MGHRA and CDR2 YSYEKL come from the germline V gene. DNA of the CDR3: TGCGCCAGCAGCCAAGGGACTAGCGGGGGGGCCTTGGAGACCCAGTACTTC. Amino acid sequence: CASSQGTSGGALETQYF.

This sequence joins TRBV28 and TRBJ1-6; 7 bases are shared with TRBD1. The CDR3 extends over 16 amino acids. Germline CDR1 reads MDHEN; CDR2 reads SYDVKM. V shed 5 bases and J 7 bases; nucleotides not matched to a gene: 11. CDR3 nucleotide sequence: TGTGCCAGCAGTCCCCGACAGGGCCCCCAAAATTCACCCCTCCACTTT. It yields the protein CASSPRQGPQNSPLHF.

CDR3 residues: CASSLGVAAQDTQYF. Written as DNA, the CDR3 is TGTGCCAGCAGCTTGGGTGTAGCGGCCCAAGATACGCAGTATTTT. The V gene is TRBV5-4, the J gene TRBJ2-3; perhaps TRBD2 as D (6 bases). The V and J ends lost 0 bases and 5 bases respectively, with 13 bases between them. The CDR3 totals 15 residues. The germline V gene has CDR1 SGHNT and CDR2 YYREEE (reference sequence). Full variable domain (outside the CDR3, taken from reference TRBV5-4 and TRBJ2-3): ETGVTQSPTHLIKTRGQQVTLRCSSQSGHNTVSWYQQALGQGPQFIFQYYREEENGRGNFPPRFSGLQFPNYSSELNVNALELDDSALYLCASSLGVAAQDTQYFGPGTRLTVL.

The chain couples TRBV7-2 to TRBJ1-3; 9 nucleotides align to TRBD1. The CDR3 is 15 residues long. The V segment lost 5 bases and the J segment 4 bases; nucleotides outside the gene matches: 6. Germline lookup yields CDR1 SGHTA and CDR2 FQGNSA. This CDR3 reads CASSLGTGSGNTIYF. The CDR3 nucleotides read TGTGCCAGCAGCCTCGGGACAGGGAGCGGAAACACCATATATTTT. The full variable domain, with the rest looked up from reference TRBV7-2 and TRBJ1-3, is GAGVSQSPSNKVTEKGKDVELRCDPISGHTALYWYRQSLGQGLEFLIYFQGNSAPDKSGLPSDRFSAERTGGSVSTLTIQRTQQEDSAVYLCASSLGTGSGNTIYFGEGSWLTVV.

V usage is TRBV25-1 and J usage is TRBJ2-6; unclear D gene. CDR1 MGHDK and CDR2 SYGVNS come from the germline V gene. V lost 5 bases and J 0 bases, leaving 14 bases between the germline ends. The CDR3 consists of 17 residues. DNA for the CDR3: TGTGCCAGCAGTTCCCCAAGACACCTCTCTGGGGCCAACGTCCTGACTTTC. Translation: CASSSPRHLSGANVLTF.

This chain connects TRBV4-1 to TRBJ1-1, with D possibly TRBD1 on 5 matching bases. CDR1 is MGHRA, CDR2 YSYEKL, per germline. Trimming stripped 0 bases from V and 11 bases from J, with 16 bases between. The CDR3 has 14 residues. CDR3 nucleotides: TGCGCCAGCAGCCAAGATAGGGGCACCCGGCCGGCTTTCTTT. This codes for CASSQDRGTRPAFF.

The chain joins TRBV2 to TRBJ1-1, with a possible D match to TRBD1 (5 bases). CDR1 and CDR2 from the germline V gene are SNHLY and FYNNEI. V lost 1 base and J lost 4, with 16 bases in between. The CDR3 runs 16 residues. The CDR3 loop reads CASSEEGGGVGTEAFF. CDR3 coding DNA: TGTGCCAGCAGTGAAGAGGGCGGGGGGGTTGGCACTGAAGCTTTCTTT.

The chain joins TRBV11-1 to TRBJ2-7, with a possible D match to TRBD2 (7 bases). This CDR3 contains 17 residues. Deletions cut 7 bases from V and 1 base from J, with 23 bases between. Looked up from germline, CDR1 is SGHAT and CDR2 is FQDESV (reference sequence). The CDR3: CASTPSGRGAFSYEQYF. The DNA for the CDR3 is TGTGCCAGCACCCCTTCTGGTCGGGGGGCCTTTTCCTACGAGCAGTACTTC.

The chain recombines TRBV6-5 with TRBJ1-6; the match to TRBD1 covers 7 bases. The CDR3 loop spans 19 amino acids. V shed 0 bases, J shed 0 bases, and the junction held 8 bases outside the gene matches. Germline CDR1 MNHEY, CDR2 SVGAGI. CDR3 sequence: CASSYSAAGGSSYNSPLHF. The DNA for the CDR3 is TGTGCCAGCAGTTACTCAGCGGCAGGGGGTAGCTCCTATAATTCACCCCTCCACTTT.

This clonotype was detected a few times. The V gene is TRBV10-3, the J gene TRBJ1-5, with D maybe TRBD1 (5 bases). Germline-derived CDR1 and CDR2 are ENHRY and SYGVKD. The CDR3 spans 14 residues. Trimming took 4 bases from V and 1 from J, leaving 8 bases between them. The CDR3 bases are TGTGCCATCAGTGTAGACAGAAGCAATCAGCCCCAGCATTTT. Translating it yields CAISVDRSNQPQHF.

This chain joins TRBV2 and TRBJ2-2; 9 bases fit TRBD2. The CDR3 runs to 15 residues. Germline-derived CDR1 and CDR2 are SNHLY and FYNNEI. Trimming took 7 bases from V and 4 from J; bases not matched to a gene: 7. The CDR3 protein is CASKLLAGPTGELFF. In DNA, the CDR3 is TGTGCCAGCAAATTGCTAGCGGGACCCACCGGGGAGCTGTTTTTT.

This chain connects TRBV30 to TRBJ1-3; no firm D call. V lost 0 bases to trimming and J lost 4 bases, with 1 base between them. The CDR3 is made up of 11 amino acids. Germline CDR1 reads GTSNPN; CDR2 reads SVGIG (reference sequence). As DNA, the CDR3 is TGTGCCTGGAGTGTGGGAAACACCATATATTTT. Its translation: CAWSVGNTIYF.

This chain links TRBV20-1 with TRBJ2-1; D is unclear. This CDR3 has 11 residues. V was pared by 5 bases and J by 8 bases, with 10 bases between. Germline V CDR1 and CDR2: DFQATT, SNEGSKA (reference sequence). In DNA form, the CDR3 reads TGCAGTGCTGGCGCCTATGATGAGCAGTTCTTC. It translates to CSAGAYDEQFF.

In its sample, this clonotype ranks as medium-sized (0.01 to 0.1%). The gene calls are TRBV7-2 and TRBJ1-1, with TRBD1 as a possible D gene (5 bases). Germline V gene data show CDR1 as SGHTA and CDR2 as FQGNSA. V was clipped by 3 bases and J by 5 bases, with 13 bases between them. The CDR3 sequence is 14 residues long. In nucleotides, the CDR3 is TGTGCCAGCAGCTTGAAAAAGGGGTCGACTGAAGCTTTCTTT. Translating it yields CASSLKKGSTEAFF.

The genes are TRBV28 and TRBJ1-2; D perhaps matches TRBD1 (5 bases). Trimming removed 2 bases from V and 8 bases from J, with 12 bases in between. This CDR3 is built from 13 residues. CDR1 MDHEN and CDR2 SYDVKM come from the germline V gene. CDR3 sequence (DNA): TGTGCCAGCAGTTTACGGCAGGGTAGAGGCTACACCTTC. Protein: CASSLRQGRGYTF.

This clonotype showed up just a few times. The rearrangement uses TRBV15 and TRBJ2-2; D remains ambiguous. This CDR3 has 18 amino acids. Trimming took off 0 bases at V and 0 bases at J, with 14 bases between the two ends. From germline, CDR1 is LNHNV and CDR2 YYDKDF (reference sequence). CDR3 in amino acids: CATSRDRLGEANTGELFF. Written as DNA, the CDR3 is TGTGCCACCAGCAGAGATAGATTGGGCGAGGCGAACACCGGGGAGCTGTTTTTT. The whole variable domain, remainder taken from reference TRBV15 and TRBJ2-2, is DAMVIQNPRYQVTQFGKPVTLSCSQTLNHNVMYWYQQKSSQAPKLLFHYYDKDFNNEADTPDNFQSRRPNTSFCFLDIRSPGLGDTAMYLCATSRDRLGEANTGELFFGEGSRLTVL.

In this sample, this clonotype turned up a few times. This chain links TRBV6-1 with TRBJ1-1; 7 positions match TRBD1. Germline CDR1 and CDR2: MNHNS and SASEGT. J lost 5 bases, V lost 3 bases, and 9 bases had no gene match. The CDR3 length is 15 residues. CDR3 DNA sequence: TGTGCCAGCAGTGACAAACGACAGGGAGGGACTGAAGCTTTCTTT. It is translated as CASSDKRQGGTEAFF.

This clonotype occurred a few times. The J gene is TRBJ2-5, the V gene TRBV7-2; no reliable D call. The CDR3 consists of 13 residues. The germline V and J ends were trimmed by 5 bases and 2 bases, with 9 bases remaining between them. Germline V gene sequence: CDR1 SGHTA, CDR2 FQGNSA. Here the CDR3 reads CASSKTIQETQYF. For the CDR3, the DNA is TGTGCCAGCAGCAAGACAATTCAAGAGACCCAGTACTTC.

The rearrangement uses TRBV25-1 and TRBJ2-1; D ambiguous. CDR1 MGHDK and CDR2 SYGVNS come from the germline V gene. The CDR3 is 15 residues long. Trimming removed 1 base at V and 4 bases at J, with 11 bases between. The CDR3 sequence is CASSESSKWYNEQFF. The CDR3 DNA is TGTGCCAGCAGTGAATCTTCTAAGTGGTACAATGAGCAGTTCTTC.